The 8 T cell receptor beta chains reported below all come from one sample, sequenced in a study of early T cells in non-severe SARS-CoV-2 infection. One entry per CDR3 protein results from TCRdb running MiXCR on the 5' RACE reads. The sample gives roughly 99,000 distinct CDR3 sequences, 11% of which show up once; roughly 7.1% is in the top ten. Source material: whole blood. All receptors derive from an adult who was a healthcare worker with PCR-confirmed SARS-CoV-2 infection or an uninfected control (not recorded which).

This clonotype was seen at least ten times. A junction end diverges from the germline sequence, so it may reflect a read error. The chain combines TRBV5-1 with TRBJ2-7; D gene unclear. There are 14 residues in the CDR3. CDR1 is SGHRS, CDR2 YFSETQ, per germline. In DNA form, the CDR3 reads TGTGCCAGCAGCTTACTCTCCAGCTCCTACGAGCAGTACTTC. Amino acids: CASSLLSSSYEQYF.

This clonotype was recorded many times. The chain joins TRBV20-1 to TRBJ2-5; D may correspond to TRBD1 or TRBD2 (5 bases each). This CDR3 is built from 18 residues. The V gene's germline CDR1 is DFQATT and CDR2 SNEGSKA (reference sequence). The V and J ends lost 6 bases and 0 bases respectively, with 26 bases between them. The CDR3 here is CSAKLGDPFALNQETQYF. DNA of the CDR3: TGCAGTGCGAAGTTGGGGGACCCGTTTGCCCTAAACCAAGAGACCCAGTACTTC.

The rearrangement uses TRBV11-2 and TRBJ2-7; no firm D call. This CDR3 has 12 residues. V lost 1 base and J 6 bases, leaving 7 bases between the germline ends. The germline CDR1 and CDR2 sequences are SGHAT and FQNNGV. CDR3 sequence: CASSLGRFEQYF. The CDR3 nucleotides read TGTGCCAGCAGCTTAGGTCGGTTCGAGCAGTACTTC.

The V gene is TRBV13, the J gene TRBJ2-5; D remains ambiguous. The germline CDR1 and CDR2 sequences are PRHDT and FYEKMQ (reference sequence). V was clipped by 1 base and J by 5 bases, with 8 bases between them. This CDR3 contains 13 residues. The CDR3 here is CASSLATIETQYF. CDR3 sequence (DNA): TGTGCCAGCAGCTTAGCCACAATTGAGACCCAGTACTTC.

This clonotype was seen many times. This sequence joins TRBV6-1 and TRBJ1-3, with D unresolved. Per the germline V gene, CDR1 is MNHNS and CDR2 is SASEGT. V lost 8 bases, J lost 0 bases, and 5 bases lay in between. CDR3 size: 12 residues. The CDR3 loop is CASSPSGNTIYF. Written as DNA, the CDR3 is TGTGCCAGCTCACCCTCTGGAAACACCATATATTTT.

This clonotype was recorded at least ten times. The chain carries TRBV2 and TRBJ2-2, with D uncertain. The CDR3 consists of 14 residues. V dropped 6 bases and J dropped 0 bases, with 8 bases sitting between them. Germline V lookup: CDR1 SNHLY, CDR2 FYNNEI. This chain's CDR3 is CASRTFANTGELFF. DNA of the CDR3: TGTGCCAGCAGGACTTTCGCGAACACCGGGGAGCTGTTTTTT.

This clonotype appeared a few times. This chain links TRBV27 with TRBJ2-7, with a weak D call TRBD2 (5 bases). There are 14 residues in the CDR3. Germline values: CDR1 MNHEY, CDR2 SMNVEV (reference sequence). Trimming removed 0 bases from V and 6 bases from J, with 12 bases in between. The CDR3 region has the DNA TGTGCCAGCAGTTTATCATGGTCGGGAAGCGAGCAGTACTTC. This sequence encodes CASSLSWSGSEQYF.

The table lists this clonotype with many counts. The J gene is TRBJ1-1, the V gene TRBV5-1, with a tentative D call TRBD1 (5 bases). Trimming left V 2 bases short and J 7 bases short, with 9 bases between. Germline V CDR1 and CDR2: SGHRS, YFSETQ. The CDR3 loop spans 12 amino acids. CDR3 nucleotide sequence: TGCGCCAGCAGCTTCGGGACGGATGAAGCTTTCTTT. Its protein product is CASSFGTDEAFF.